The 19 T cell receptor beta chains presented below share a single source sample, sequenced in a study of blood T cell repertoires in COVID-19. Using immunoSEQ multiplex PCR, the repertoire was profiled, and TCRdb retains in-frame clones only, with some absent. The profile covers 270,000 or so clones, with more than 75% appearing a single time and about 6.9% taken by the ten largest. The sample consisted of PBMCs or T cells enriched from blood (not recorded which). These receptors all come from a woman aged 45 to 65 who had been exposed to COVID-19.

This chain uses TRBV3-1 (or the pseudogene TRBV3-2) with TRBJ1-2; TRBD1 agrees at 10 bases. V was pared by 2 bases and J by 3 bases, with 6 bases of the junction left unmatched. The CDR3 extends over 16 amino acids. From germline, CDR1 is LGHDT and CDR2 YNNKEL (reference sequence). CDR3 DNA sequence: TGTGCCAGCAGCCAAAGGGGGACAGGGGTAGACTATGGCTACACCTTC. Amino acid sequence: CASSQRGTGVDYGYTF.

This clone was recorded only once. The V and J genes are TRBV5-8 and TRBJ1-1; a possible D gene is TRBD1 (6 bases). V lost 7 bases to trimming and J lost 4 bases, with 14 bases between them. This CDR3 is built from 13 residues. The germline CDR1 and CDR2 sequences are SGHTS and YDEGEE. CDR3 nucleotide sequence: TGTGCCAGCCGTCGAAAAGGGGGCACTGAAGCTTTCTTT. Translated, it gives CASRRKGGTEAFF.

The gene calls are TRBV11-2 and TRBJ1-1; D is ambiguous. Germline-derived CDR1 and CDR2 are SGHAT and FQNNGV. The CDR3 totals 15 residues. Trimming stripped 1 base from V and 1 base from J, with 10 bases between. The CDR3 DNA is TGTGCCAGCAGCTTAGTCGCAGTCGCGAACACTGAAGCTTTCTTT. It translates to CASSLVAVANTEAFF.

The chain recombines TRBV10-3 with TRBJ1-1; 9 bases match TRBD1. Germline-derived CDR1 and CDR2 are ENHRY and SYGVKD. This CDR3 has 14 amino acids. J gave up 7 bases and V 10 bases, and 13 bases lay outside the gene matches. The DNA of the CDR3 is TGTGCCACCTCTTATCAAACAGGGGGCCTTGAAGCTTTCTTT. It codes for CATSYQTGGLEAFF.

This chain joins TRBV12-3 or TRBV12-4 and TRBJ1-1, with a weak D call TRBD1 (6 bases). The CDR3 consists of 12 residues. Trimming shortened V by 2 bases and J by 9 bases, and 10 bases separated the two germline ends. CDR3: CASSLRQAQAFF. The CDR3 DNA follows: TGTGCCAGCAGTTTACGACAGGCTCAAGCTTTCTTT.

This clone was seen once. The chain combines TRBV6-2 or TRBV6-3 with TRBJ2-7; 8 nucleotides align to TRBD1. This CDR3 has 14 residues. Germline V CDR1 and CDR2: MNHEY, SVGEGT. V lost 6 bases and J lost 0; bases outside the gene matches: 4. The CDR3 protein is CASSTGQGSYEQYF. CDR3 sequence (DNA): TGTGCCAGCAGCACCGGACAGGGCTCCTACGAGCAGTACTTC.

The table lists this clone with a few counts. As DNA, the CDR3 is TGTGCCAGCTCCCCGGCGGCCAGAAATGATGAGCAGTTCTTC. Encoded protein: CASSPAARNDEQFF. This chain connects TRBV18 to TRBJ2-1; D uncertain. Trimming pared 6 bases from V and 8 bases from J, leaving 17 bases between. The CDR3 runs to 14 residues. Germline loops: CDR1 KGHSH, CDR2 LQKENI.

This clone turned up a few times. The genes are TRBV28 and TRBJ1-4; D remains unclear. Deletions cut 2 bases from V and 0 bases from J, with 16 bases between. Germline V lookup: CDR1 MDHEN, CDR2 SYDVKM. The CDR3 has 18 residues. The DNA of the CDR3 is TGTGCCAGCAGTTTACAGAGGGCGTTGCCCCCAACTAATGAAAAACTGTTTTTT. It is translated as CASSLQRALPPTNEKLFF.

The DNA for the CDR3 is TGTGCCACCAGTGACCCGGGACAGCCTAGCACAGATACGCAGTATTTT. It specifies CATSDPGQPSTDTQYF. The chain employs TRBV24-1 and TRBJ2-3; 7 nucleotides line up with TRBD1. The CDR3 runs 16 residues. Germline assignment: CDR1 KGHDR and CDR2 SFDVKD. Trimming removed 4 bases from V and 0 bases from J; junction bases left unmatched: 6.

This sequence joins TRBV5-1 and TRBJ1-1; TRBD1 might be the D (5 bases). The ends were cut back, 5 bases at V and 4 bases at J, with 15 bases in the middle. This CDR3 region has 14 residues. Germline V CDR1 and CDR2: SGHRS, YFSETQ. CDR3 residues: CASRFGQGGTEAFF. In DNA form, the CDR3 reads TGCGCCAGCAGATTCGGGCAGGGCGGCACTGAAGCTTTCTTT.

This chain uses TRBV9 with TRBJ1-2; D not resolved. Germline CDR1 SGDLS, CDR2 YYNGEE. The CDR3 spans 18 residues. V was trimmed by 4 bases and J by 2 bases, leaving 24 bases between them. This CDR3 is CASSPPYPGGFSNYGYTF. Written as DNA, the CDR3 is TGTGCCAGCAGCCCACCGTACCCCGGAGGGTTCTCCAACTATGGCTACACCTTC.

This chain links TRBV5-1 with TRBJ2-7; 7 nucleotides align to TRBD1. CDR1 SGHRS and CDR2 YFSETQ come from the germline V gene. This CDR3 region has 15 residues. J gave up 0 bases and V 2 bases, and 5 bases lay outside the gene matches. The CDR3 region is CASSLQGSPSYEQYF. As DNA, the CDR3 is TGCGCCAGCAGCTTACAGGGGTCACCCTCCTACGAGCAGTACTTC.

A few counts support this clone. CDR3 loop: CASVRGGSGTGELFF. The DNA for the CDR3 is TGTGCTAGTGTCCGCGGGGGCTCGGGCACCGGGGAGCTGTTTTTT. The rearrangement uses TRBV12-5 and TRBJ2-2; D perhaps matches TRBD2 (7 bases). In germline, CDR1 is LGHNT, CDR2 FRNRAP. The CDR3 runs to 15 residues. V lost 7 bases and J 4 bases, leaving 16 bases between the germline ends.

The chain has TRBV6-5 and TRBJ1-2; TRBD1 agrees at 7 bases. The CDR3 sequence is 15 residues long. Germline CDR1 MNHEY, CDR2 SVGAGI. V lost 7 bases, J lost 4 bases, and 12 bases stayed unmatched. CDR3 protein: CASNADRPFFYGYTF. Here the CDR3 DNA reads TGTGCCAGCAACGCGGACAGGCCATTCTTCTATGGCTACACCTTC.

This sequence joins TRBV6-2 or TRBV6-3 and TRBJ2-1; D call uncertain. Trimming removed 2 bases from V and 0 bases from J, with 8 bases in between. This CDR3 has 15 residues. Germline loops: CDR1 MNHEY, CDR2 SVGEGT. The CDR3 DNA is TGTGCCAGCAGTTACGGCGGAAGCTCCTACAATGAGCAGTTCTTC. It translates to CASSYGGSSYNEQFF.

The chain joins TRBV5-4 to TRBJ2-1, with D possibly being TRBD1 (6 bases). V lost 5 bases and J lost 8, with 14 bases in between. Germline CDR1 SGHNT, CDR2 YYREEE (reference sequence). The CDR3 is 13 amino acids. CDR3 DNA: TGTGCCAGCAGTTACTACAGGGACCATGAGCAGTTCTTC. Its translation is CASSYYRDHEQFF.

The CDR3 coding sequence is TGCGCCAGCAGCCAAGAACTGGACAGGGAAGGCTACACCTTC. Translated: CASSQELDREGYTF. V and J are TRBV4-3 and TRBJ1-2; 8 nucleotides match TRBD1. The ends lost 0 bases at V and 8 bases at J; junction bases unmatched: 5. There are 14 residues in the CDR3. Germline V lookup: CDR1 LGHNA, CDR2 YSLEER.

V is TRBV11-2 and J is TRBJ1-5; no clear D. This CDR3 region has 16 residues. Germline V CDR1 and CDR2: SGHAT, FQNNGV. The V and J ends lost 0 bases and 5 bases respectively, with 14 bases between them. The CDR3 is CASSLDRVGVDQPQHF. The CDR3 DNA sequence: TGTGCCAGCAGCTTAGATCGCGTCGGGGTAGATCAGCCCCAGCATTTT.

DNA of the CDR3: TGTGCCAGCAGTGTAGGGGGACAGGTCTTCTCCTACGAGCAGTACTTC. Its translation is CASSVGGQVFSYEQYF. This chain connects TRBV7-2 to TRBJ2-7, with 8 positions matching TRBD1. The V gene's germline CDR1 is SGHTA and CDR2 FQGNSA. The CDR3 is 16 residues long. J gave up 0 bases and V 6 bases, and 10 bases lay outside the gene matches.